The clone carrying this TCR beta chain was recorded many times. The target antigen is unknown. The data were obtained in a study of Graves' ophthalmopathy and Graves' hyperthyroidism. Study-wide results and caveats: Blood was where most expanded thyroid clonotypes above 0.001 frequency also turned up.

RNA transcripts were the source from which TCR beta CDR3 regions were amplified. An opening RT-PCR round employed HTBI primers and preceded a second-round multiplex PCR. TCRdb re-analysed the multiplex PCR reads in MiXCR, keeping a single row per CDR3 protein. The sample contains around 590,000 distinct CDR3 sequences, under 45% of which appear only once. This CDR3 spans 16 amino acids. Germline V gives CDR1 ENHRY, CDR2 SYGVKD. V was clipped by 2 bases and J by 0 bases, with 13 bases between them. This TCR came from an adult man with Graves' hyperthyroidism. J is TRBJ1-1 and V is TRBV10-3; D might be TRBD1 (5 bases). The sequencing input was peripheral blood or thyroid tissue (not recorded which). The CDR3 protein is CAISEATASMNTEAFF. The DNA for the CDR3 is TGTGCCATCAGTGAGGCGACAGCGTCCATGAACACTGAAGCTTTCTTT.